Below, 8 T cell receptor beta chains from the same sample are listed, as sequenced in a study of blood T cell repertoires in COVID-19. Only in-frame clones appear in the TCRdb table, and some are missing; sequencing was by immunoSEQ multiplex PCR. The data hold about 150,000 clones, with roughly 80% observed a single time. Input material: peripheral blood. The source of these receptors is a woman aged 80 or over with COVID-19, enrolled during active disease.

The count of this clone is one. The chain employs TRBV9 and TRBJ1-3, with D maybe TRBD1 (6 bases). The germline gives CDR1 SGDLS, CDR2 YYNGEE. The CDR3 has 16 amino acids. V lost 3 bases and J 0 bases, leaving 13 bases between the germline ends. In DNA form, the CDR3 reads TGTGCCAGCAGCGCAACAACAGGGAACTCTGGAAACACCATATATTTT. Translated: CASSATTGNSGNTIYF.

The chain couples TRBV27 to TRBJ1-2; 8 nucleotides align to TRBD1. The CDR3 covers 12 residues. The trim removed 10 bases at V and 8 bases at J, leaving 9 bases unmatched. Germline CDR1 and CDR2: MNHEY and SMNVEV (reference sequence). The CDR3 protein is CATHQGARGYTF. The CDR3 DNA reads as TGTGCCACTCACCAGGGGGCGCGCGGCTACACCTTC.

The chain has TRBV27 and TRBJ1-2; a possible D gene is TRBD1 (6 bases). This CDR3 spans 12 amino acids. CDR1 MNHEY and CDR2 SMNVEV come from the germline V gene (reference sequence). V lost 7 bases, J lost 8 bases, and 14 bases lay in between. Here the CDR3 DNA reads TGTGCCAGCACCTCCAGGGGATCGGGCTACACCTTC. This gives the protein CASTSRGSGYTF.

The V gene is TRBV27, the J gene TRBJ2-2; 7 nucleotides match TRBD1. CDR1 and CDR2 from the germline V gene are MNHEY and SMNVEV (reference sequence). J gave up 4 bases and V 2 bases, and 13 bases lay outside the gene matches. The CDR3 loop spans 18 amino acids. The CDR3 DNA is TGTGCCAGCAGTTTAGCCACCCGTGTGACAGGGCGCACCGGGGAGCTGTTTTTT. Translation: CASSLATRVTGRTGELFF.

V and J are TRBV5-5 and TRBJ1-2; D uncertain. The germline gives CDR1 SGHKS, CDR2 YYEKEE (reference sequence). The CDR3 runs 15 residues. V lost 1 base and J lost 2, with 12 bases in between. The CDR3 DNA follows: TGTGCCAGCAGCTTGCCGCCCCCCGGGAACTATGGCTACACCTTC. This codes for CASSLPPPGNYGYTF.

This rearrangement joins TRBV4-1 to TRBJ1-2; 9 bases match TRBD1. This CDR3 is built from 16 residues. The ends lost 4 bases at V and 4 bases at J; junction bases unmatched: 10. CDR1 and CDR2 (germline): MGHRA, YSYEKL. The CDR3 loop reads CASSLVGTGKFYGYTF. The CDR3 DNA reads TGCGCCAGCAGCCTCGTGGGGACAGGGAAGTTCTATGGCTACACCTTC.

The chain employs TRBV5-4 and TRBJ1-4, with 8 bases matching TRBD1. This CDR3 comprises 15 residues. V was pared by 2 bases and J by 5 bases, with 5 bases of the junction left unmatched. Germline V CDR1 and CDR2: SGHNT, YYREEE (reference sequence). CDR3 region: CASSFQGAGNEKLFF. The DNA for the CDR3 is TGTGCCAGCAGCTTTCAGGGGGCGGGGAATGAAAAACTGTTTTTT.

This clone is a singleton in its sample. V is TRBV18 and J is TRBJ2-3; 10 bases align to TRBD1. J lost 2 bases, V lost 2 bases, and 4 bases had no gene match. Germline V CDR1 and CDR2: KGHSH, LQKENI. The CDR3 spans 16 residues. CDR3 sequence: CASSPVGQGYTDTQYF. CDR3 sequence (DNA): TGTGCCAGCTCACCAGTGGGACAGGGGTACACAGATACGCAGTATTTT.